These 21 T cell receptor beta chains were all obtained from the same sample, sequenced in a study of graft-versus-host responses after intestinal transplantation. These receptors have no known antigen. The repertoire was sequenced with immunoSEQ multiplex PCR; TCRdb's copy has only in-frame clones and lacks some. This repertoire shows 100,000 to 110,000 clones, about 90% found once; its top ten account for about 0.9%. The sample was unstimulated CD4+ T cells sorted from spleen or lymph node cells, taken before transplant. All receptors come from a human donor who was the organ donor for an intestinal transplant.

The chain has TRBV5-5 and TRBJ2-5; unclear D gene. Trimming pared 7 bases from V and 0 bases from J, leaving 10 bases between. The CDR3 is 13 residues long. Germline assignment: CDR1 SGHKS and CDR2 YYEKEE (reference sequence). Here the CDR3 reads CASRSWYQETQYF. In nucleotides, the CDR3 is TGTGCCAGCCGTAGTTGGTACCAAGAGACCCAGTACTTC.

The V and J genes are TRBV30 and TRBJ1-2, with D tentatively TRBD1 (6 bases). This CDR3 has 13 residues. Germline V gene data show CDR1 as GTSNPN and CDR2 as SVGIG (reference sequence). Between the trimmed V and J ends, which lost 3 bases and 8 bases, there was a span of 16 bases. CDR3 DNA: TGTGCCTGGAGCCCACAGGGATCTATAGGCTACACCTTC. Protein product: CAWSPQGSIGYTF.

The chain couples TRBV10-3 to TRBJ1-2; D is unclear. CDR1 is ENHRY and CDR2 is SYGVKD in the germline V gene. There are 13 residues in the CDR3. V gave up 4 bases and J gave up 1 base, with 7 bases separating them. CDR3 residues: CAISGALNYGYTF. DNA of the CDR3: TGTGCCATCAGTGGAGCCCTTAACTATGGCTACACCTTC.

This chain's CDR3 is CASSLGQGYNSPLHF. The DNA for the CDR3 is TGTGCCAGCAGCTTGGGACAGGGTTATAATTCACCCCTCCACTTT. The V call is TRBV11-2, the J call TRBJ1-6; 9 bases are shared with TRBD1. CDR3 length: 15 amino acids. With V trimmed by 3 bases and J by 4 bases, 1 base remained unmatched. Per the germline V gene, CDR1 is SGHAT and CDR2 is FQNNGV.

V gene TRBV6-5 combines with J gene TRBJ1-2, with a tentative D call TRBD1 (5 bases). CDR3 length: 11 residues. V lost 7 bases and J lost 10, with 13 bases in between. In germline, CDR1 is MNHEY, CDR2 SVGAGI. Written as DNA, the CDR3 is TGTGCCAGCACAACGGGACGGATCTACACCTTC. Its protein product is CASTTGRIYTF.

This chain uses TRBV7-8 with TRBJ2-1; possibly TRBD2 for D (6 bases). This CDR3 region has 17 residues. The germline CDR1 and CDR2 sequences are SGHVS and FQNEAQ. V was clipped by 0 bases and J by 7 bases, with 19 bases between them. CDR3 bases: TGTGCCAGCAGCTTAGCGACTAGTACAGTTCGGTTGAATGAGCAGTTCTTC. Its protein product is CASSLATSTVRLNEQFF.

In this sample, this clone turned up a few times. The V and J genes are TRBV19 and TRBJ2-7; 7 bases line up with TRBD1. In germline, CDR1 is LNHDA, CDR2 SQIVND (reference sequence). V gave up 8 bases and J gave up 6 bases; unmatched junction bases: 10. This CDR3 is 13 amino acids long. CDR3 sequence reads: CASSQGTIGEQYF. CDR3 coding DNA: TGTGCCAGTTCACAGGGGACAATCGGCGAGCAGTACTTC.

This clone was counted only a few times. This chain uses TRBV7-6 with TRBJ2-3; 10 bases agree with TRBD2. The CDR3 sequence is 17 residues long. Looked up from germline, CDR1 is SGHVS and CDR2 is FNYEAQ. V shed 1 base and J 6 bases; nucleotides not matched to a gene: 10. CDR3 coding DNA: TGTGCCAGCAGCTTAGGAGCGGGGGGGCTGGGAGGGGATACGCAGTATTTT. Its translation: CASSLGAGGLGGDTQYF.

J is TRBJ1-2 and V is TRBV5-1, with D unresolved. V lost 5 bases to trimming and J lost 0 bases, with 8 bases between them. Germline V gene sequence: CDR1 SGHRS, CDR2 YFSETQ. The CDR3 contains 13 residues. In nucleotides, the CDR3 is TGCGCCAGCAGTTCCGGGACTAACTATGGCTACACCTTC. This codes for CASSSGTNYGYTF. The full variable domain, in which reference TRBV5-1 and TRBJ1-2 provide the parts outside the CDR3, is KAGVTQTPRYLIKTRGQQVTLSCSPISGHRSVSWYQQTPGQGLQFLFEYFSETQRNKGNFPGRFSGRQFSNSRSEMNVSTLELGDSALYLCASSSGTNYGYTFGSGTRLTVV.

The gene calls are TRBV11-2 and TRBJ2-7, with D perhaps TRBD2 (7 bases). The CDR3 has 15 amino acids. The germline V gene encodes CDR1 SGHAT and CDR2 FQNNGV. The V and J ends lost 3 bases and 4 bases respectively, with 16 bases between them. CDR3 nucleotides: TGTGCCAGCAGCTTGGAAGGAGGGGGGGCATACGAGCAGTACTTC. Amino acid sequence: CASSLEGGGAYEQYF. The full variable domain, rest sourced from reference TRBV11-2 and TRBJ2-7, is EAGVAQSPRYKIIEKRQSVAFWCNPISGHATLYWYQQILGQGPKLLIQFQNNGVVDDSQLPKDRFSAERLKGVDSTLKIQPAKLEDSAVYLCASSLEGGGAYEQYFGPGTRLTVT.

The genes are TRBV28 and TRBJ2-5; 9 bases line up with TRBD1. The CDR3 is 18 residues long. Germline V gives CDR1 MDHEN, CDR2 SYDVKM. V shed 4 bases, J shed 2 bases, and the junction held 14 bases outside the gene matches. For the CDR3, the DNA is TGTGCCAGCAGTTGCTACCGGGACAGGGCTTGTGAACAAGAGACCCAGTACTTC. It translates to CASSCYRDRACEQETQYF.

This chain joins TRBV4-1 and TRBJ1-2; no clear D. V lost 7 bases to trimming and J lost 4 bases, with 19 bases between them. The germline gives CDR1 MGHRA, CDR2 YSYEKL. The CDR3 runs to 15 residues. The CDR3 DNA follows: TGCGCCAGCAATGGTATTCGGGATGAGGGCTATGGCTACACCTTC. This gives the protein CASNGIRDEGYGYTF.

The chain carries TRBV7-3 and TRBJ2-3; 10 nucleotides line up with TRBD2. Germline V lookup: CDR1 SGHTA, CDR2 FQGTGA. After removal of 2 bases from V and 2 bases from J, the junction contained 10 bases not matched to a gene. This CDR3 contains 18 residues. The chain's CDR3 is CASSLVASGGSFTDTQYF. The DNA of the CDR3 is TGTGCCAGCAGCTTAGTGGCTAGCGGGGGTTCCTTCACAGATACGCAGTATTTT.

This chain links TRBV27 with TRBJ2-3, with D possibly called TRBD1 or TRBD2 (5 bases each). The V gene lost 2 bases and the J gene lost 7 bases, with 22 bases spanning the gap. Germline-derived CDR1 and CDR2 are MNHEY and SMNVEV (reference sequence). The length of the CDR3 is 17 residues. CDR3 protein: CASSLRDSPLRGNTQYF. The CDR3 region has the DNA TGTGCCAGCAGTTTACGAGACAGCCCGCTCCGGGGAAATACGCAGTATTTT.

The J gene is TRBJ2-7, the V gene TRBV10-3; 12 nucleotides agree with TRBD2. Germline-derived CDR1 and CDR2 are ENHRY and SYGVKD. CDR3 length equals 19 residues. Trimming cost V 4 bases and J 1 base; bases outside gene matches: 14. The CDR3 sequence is CAISVLALAGGLLSYEQYF. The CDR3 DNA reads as TGTGCCATCAGTGTCTTAGCCCTAGCGGGGGGGCTCCTGTCCTACGAGCAGTACTTC.

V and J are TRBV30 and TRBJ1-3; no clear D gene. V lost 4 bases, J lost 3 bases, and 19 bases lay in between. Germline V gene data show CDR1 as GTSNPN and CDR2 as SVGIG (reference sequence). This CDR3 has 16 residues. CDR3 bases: TGTGCCTGGACACCGATACATGGAGCACTTGGAAACACCATATATTTT. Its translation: CAWTPIHGALGNTIYF.

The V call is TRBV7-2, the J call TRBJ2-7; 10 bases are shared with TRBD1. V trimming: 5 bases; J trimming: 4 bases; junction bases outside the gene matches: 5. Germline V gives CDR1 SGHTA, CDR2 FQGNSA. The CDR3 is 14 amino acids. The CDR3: CASSPGQGWYEQYF. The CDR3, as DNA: TGTGCCAGCAGCCCGGGACAGGGGTGGTACGAGCAGTACTTC.

CDR3 nucleotides: TGTGCCAGCAGTGAATGGGGGACAGGGAAGGATTACGAGCAGTACTTC. Translating it yields CASSEWGTGKDYEQYF. The chain employs TRBV6-1 and TRBJ2-7; 9 nucleotides line up with TRBD1. J gave up 4 bases and V 2 bases, and 9 bases lay outside the gene matches. Germline CDR1 MNHNS, CDR2 SASEGT. The length of the CDR3 is 16 residues.

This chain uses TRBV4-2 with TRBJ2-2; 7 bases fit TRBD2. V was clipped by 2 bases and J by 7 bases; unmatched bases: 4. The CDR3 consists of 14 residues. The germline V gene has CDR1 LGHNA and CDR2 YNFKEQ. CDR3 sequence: CASSQLWEGGELFF. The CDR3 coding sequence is TGTGCCAGCAGCCAACTGTGGGAGGGCGGGGAGCTGTTTTTT.

CDR3 residues: CASSVGLHGGVGETQYF. The CDR3 DNA is TGTGCCAGCAGCGTAGGCTTACATGGTGGGGTGGGCGAGACCCAGTACTTC. The gene calls are TRBV9 and TRBJ2-5, with no clear D. Between the trimmed V and J ends, which lost 0 bases and 5 bases, there was a span of 20 bases. CDR3 size: 17 residues. Germline-derived CDR1 and CDR2 are SGDLS and YYNGEE.

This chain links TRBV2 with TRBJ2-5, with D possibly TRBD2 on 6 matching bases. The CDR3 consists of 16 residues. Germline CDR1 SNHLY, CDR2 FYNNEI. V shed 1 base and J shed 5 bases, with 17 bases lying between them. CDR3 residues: CASSEEALAIGETQYF. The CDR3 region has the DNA TGTGCCAGCAGTGAAGAGGCTCTAGCGATCGGGGAGACCCAGTACTTC.